These 14 T cell receptor beta chains were all obtained from the same sample, sequenced in a study of T cells after yellow fever vaccination. TCRdb re-called the 5' RACE reads with MiXCR, one entry per CDR3 protein. The table lists around 610,000 distinct CDR3 sequences, about 13% of them singletons, with more than 12% in the top ten. The sequencing used PBMCs, collected on the day of the yellow fever booster vaccination. These receptors all come from a man aged 25-45 years who received the YFV17D yellow fever vaccine.

Only a few counts were recorded for this clonotype. The chain recombines TRBV12-3 or TRBV12-4 with TRBJ2-3; D is perhaps TRBD1 (5 bases). This CDR3 has 14 residues. V shed 5 bases and J shed 4 bases, with 13 bases lying between them. The CDR3 nucleotides read TGTGCCAGCAGTCTGGACACGAGTCCAGATACGCAGTATTTT. Translating gives CASSLDTSPDTQYF.

V usage is TRBV7-2 and J usage is TRBJ2-7; no firm D call. V lost 6 bases and J 4 bases, leaving 16 bases between the germline ends. This CDR3 is built from 14 residues. Per germline, CDR1 SGHTA and CDR2 FQGNSA. CDR3 DNA: TGTGCCAGCAGTGATCTAGGGCCTTCGTACGAGCAGTACTTC. It encodes CASSDLGPSYEQYF.

This clonotype was recorded a few times. The genes are TRBV5-1 and TRBJ2-6; TRBD2 is a possible D gene (7 bases). Trimming took off 3 bases at V and 0 bases at J, with 16 bases between the two ends. The CDR3 is made up of 18 amino acids. Germline V CDR1 and CDR2: SGHRS, YFSETQ. The CDR3 DNA sequence: TGCGCCAGCAGCTCTGCGGGGGCCCGTACCTCTGGGGCCAACGTCCTGACTTTC. Protein sequence: CASSSAGARTSGANVLTF.

This clonotype was seen a handful of times. V is TRBV20-1 and J is TRBJ2-5; 9 bases are a match to TRBD1. After removal of 6 bases from V and 5 bases from J, the junction contained 10 bases not matched to a gene. From germline, CDR1 is DFQATT and CDR2 SNEGSKA (reference sequence). This CDR3 region has 14 residues. The DNA for the CDR3 is TGCAGTGCCCCTAGAGCCGGACAGGGGGAGACCCAGTACTTC. Its translation is CSAPRAGQGETQYF.

This clonotype showed up just a few times. The chain couples TRBV12-3 or TRBV12-4 to TRBJ2-7; TRBD2 might be the D (5 bases). This CDR3 spans 16 amino acids. The V end was cut by 4 bases, the J end by 2 bases, with 18 bases between. The CDR3 spells CASSSSLAPAPYEQYF. The CDR3 DNA follows: TGTGCCAGCAGTTCTAGCCTAGCACCCGCTCCCTACGAGCAGTACTTC.

CDR3 region: CASSQRQKNQPQHF. The CDR3 region has the DNA TGTGCCAGCAGCCAGAGGCAGAAAAATCAGCCCCAGCATTTT. The genes are TRBV3-1 and TRBJ1-5; no clear D. CDR1 is LGHDT and CDR2 is YNNKEL in the germline V gene (reference sequence). This CDR3 is 14 amino acids long. V was pared by 3 bases and J by 4 bases, with 10 bases between.

This clonotype was recorded many times. The rearrangement links TRBV10-2 to TRBJ1-4, with a tentative D call TRBD1 (6 bases). The CDR3 is 15 amino acids. The germline V and J ends were trimmed by 2 bases and 8 bases, with 15 bases remaining between them. CDR1 is WSHSY and CDR2 is SAAADI in the germline V gene. CDR3 DNA sequence: TGCGCCAGCAGTGAGGGCTCGAAGCAGGGGGAAAAACTGTTTTTT. Its protein product is CASSEGSKQGEKLFF.

V usage is TRBV20-1 and J usage is TRBJ2-1; 10 nucleotides agree with TRBD1. Unmatched junction bases numbered 4, after V lost 3 bases and J lost 8 bases. There are 13 residues in the CDR3. CDR1 is DFQATT and CDR2 is SNEGSKA in the germline V gene (reference sequence). CDR3 amino acids: CSASPGQGYEQFF. The CDR3 DNA reads as TGCAGTGCTAGCCCGGGACAGGGGTATGAGCAGTTCTTC.

This clonotype was observed a handful of times. The rearrangement joins TRBV20-1 to TRBJ2-7; D might be TRBD1 or TRBD2, each matching 5 bases. Looked up from germline, CDR1 is DFQATT and CDR2 is SNEGSKA (reference sequence). CDR3 length: 16 residues. V was shortened by 0 bases and J by 5 bases, with 20 bases between the two germline ends. CDR3 region: CSARDRMGERGDEQYF. The CDR3 DNA is TGCAGTGCTAGAGATCGGATGGGGGAGCGAGGTGACGAGCAGTACTTC.

Concerning this clonotype itself: Mismatch with germline at one junction end may stem from a read error. The chain couples TRBV20-1 to TRBJ1-4; maybe TRBD1 (5 bases). The CDR3 sequence is 16 residues long. In germline, CDR1 is DFQATT, CDR2 SNEGSKA (reference sequence). In nucleotides, the CDR3 is TGCTGTGCTAGAGATCCTGGCGGGGCAATGAATGAAAAACTGTTTTTT. Encoded protein: CCARDPGGAMNEKLFF.

This clonotype was detected ten times or more. This rearrangement joins TRBV3-1 to TRBJ2-7; TRBD1 or TRBD2 may be the D gene (5 bases each). Germline-derived CDR1 and CDR2 are LGHDT and YNNKEL (reference sequence). V shed 0 bases and J shed 3 bases, with 6 bases lying between them. This CDR3 has 13 amino acids. The CDR3 protein is CASSQDGGYEQYF. CDR3 DNA sequence: TGTGCCAGCAGCCAAGATGGGGGCTACGAGCAGTACTTC.

This chain connects TRBV4-2 to TRBJ2-3; 8 bases match TRBD2. V shed 0 bases, J shed 7 bases, and the junction held 6 bases outside the gene matches. The germline CDR1 and CDR2 sequences are LGHNA and YNFKEQ. The CDR3 consists of 15 residues. The CDR3 region has the DNA TGTGCCAGCAGCCAAGAAGCGGGAGTGGGAAATACGCAGTATTTT. Protein: CASSQEAGVGNTQYF.

This clonotype occurred a few times. The rearrangement links TRBV6-1 to TRBJ2-7, with TRBD1 matching over 10 bases. In germline, CDR1 is MNHNS, CDR2 SASEGT. Trimming removed 2 bases from V and 0 bases from J; junction bases left unmatched: 4. The CDR3 covers 16 residues. The CDR3 region has the DNA TGTGCCAGCAGTGAAATTGGGACAGGGGCCTCCTACGAGCAGTACTTC. This encodes CASSEIGTGASYEQYF.

In regard to this clonotype: Compared with germline, one end of the junction differs, possibly owing to a read error. The chain has TRBV7-7 and TRBJ2-1; 8 nucleotides align to TRBD2. The CDR3 contains 19 residues. Germline V lookup: CDR1 SSHAT, CDR2 FNYEAQ (reference sequence). Here the CDR3 DNA reads TGTGCTAGCAGCCCAACTGTCGGGGTCACGGGAGGGGCTGTCAATGAGCAGTTCTTC. Amino acid sequence: CASSPTVGVTGGAVNEQFF. Based on the CDR3 plus reference TRBV7-7 and TRBJ2-1, the full variable domain is GAGVSQSPRYKVTKRGQDVTLRCDPISSHATLYWYQQALGQGPEFLTYFNYEAQPDKSGLPSDRFSAERPEGSISTLTIQRTEQRDSAMYRCASSPTVGVTGGAVNEQFFGPGTRLTVL.